This TCR beta chain was retrieved from a study of cytomegalovirus exposure and HLA in healthy donors. Notes on the study in general: Most observed TCR sequences were rare, whereas some public TCRs were detected in many donors. Looking again later, the authors saw that most CMV-associated TCR beta chains seemed HLA-restricted.

Trimming pared 4 bases from V and 9 bases from J, leaving 14 bases between. The germline CDR1 and CDR2 sequences are SGHNT and YYREEE (reference sequence). The CDR3 consists of 14 residues. A remark on this clone: What it recognizes is unknown.

PCR employed 60 Vbeta and 13 Jbeta primers. Measured with immunoSEQ multiplex PCR; TCRdb has only the in-frame clones, and not every one. In the table there are about 140,000 clones, approximately 70% of which are singletons. The receptor's source is a woman between 35 and 50 years old in good health and CMV-seronegative. The specimen sequenced was PBMCs. The gene calls are TRBV5-4 and TRBJ1-6, with TRBD1 as a possible D gene (5 bases). DNA for the CDR3: TGTGCCAGCAGCCTAAGGGGCATAAGTTCACCCCTCCACTTT. This gives the protein CASSLRGISSPLHF.